This record covers a single T cell receptor beta chain. cDNA synthesis used the whole RNA isolate, giving expressed TCRB sequences. Assay used: immunoSEQ multiplex PCR; TCRdb lists only in-frame clones, some missing. There are about 330,000 clones in the sample; 8% to 13% occur only once, and roughly 0.016% lies in the top ten. The data are from a study of beta chain features in type 1 diabetes. This CDR3 is built from 14 residues. The germline V and J ends were trimmed by 4 bases and 8 bases, with 17 bases remaining between them. Germline CDR1 and CDR2: GTSNPN and SVGIG (reference sequence). Sequences were obtained from naive CD4+ T cells from blood. The source of this sequence is a young woman in good health. The chain has TRBV30 and TRBJ1-4; D perhaps matches TRBD1 (6 bases). The CDR3 spells CAWTSAGAREKLFF. The CDR3, as DNA: TGTGCCTGGACCTCGGCGGGGGCTCGGGAAAAACTGTTTTTT.